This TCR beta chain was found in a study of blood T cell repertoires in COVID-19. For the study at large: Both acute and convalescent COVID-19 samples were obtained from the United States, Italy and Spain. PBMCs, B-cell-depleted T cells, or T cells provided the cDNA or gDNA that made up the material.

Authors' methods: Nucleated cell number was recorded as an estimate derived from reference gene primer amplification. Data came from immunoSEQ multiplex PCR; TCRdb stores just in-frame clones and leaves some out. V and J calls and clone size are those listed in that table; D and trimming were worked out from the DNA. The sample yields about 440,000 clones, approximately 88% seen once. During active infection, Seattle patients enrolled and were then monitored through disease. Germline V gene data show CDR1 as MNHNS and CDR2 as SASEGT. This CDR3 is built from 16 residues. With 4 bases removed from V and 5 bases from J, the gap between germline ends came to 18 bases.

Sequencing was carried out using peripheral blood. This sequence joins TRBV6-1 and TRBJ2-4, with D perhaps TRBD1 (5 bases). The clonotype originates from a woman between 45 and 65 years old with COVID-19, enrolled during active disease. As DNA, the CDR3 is TGTGCCAGCAGTGCTAGGGCAGGTCAGGGCCAAAACATTCAGTACTTC. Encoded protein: CASSARAGQGQNIQYF.